The source of this T cell receptor beta chain is a study of Ad26.COV2.S vaccination and SARS-CoV-2 variants. Broader study findings: Responses of spike-specific T cells (both CD8+ and CD4+) reportedly showed substantial breadth after vaccination.

Assay: immunoSEQ multiplex PCR; the TCRdb copy retains only in-frame clones and omits some. The data contain about 400,000 clones, 89% of them singletons. Treatment specified: roughly 19 received Ad26.COV2.S at low or high dose, single or two shots; roughly five received placebo; per-sample allocation not given. Samples analyzed were those drawn on day 63 after the first vaccine or placebo injection. An adult aged 18-55 years in Boston served as the donor. A word on this clone: Its antigen is still unknown.

In germline, CDR1 is DFQATT, CDR2 SNEGSKA (reference sequence). The CDR3 spans 11 residues. V was shortened by 2 bases and J by 5 bases, with 6 bases between the two germline ends. The TCR originated in a person aged 18-65 years who received the Ad26.COV2.S COVID-19 vaccine or a placebo. The rearrangement joins TRBV20-1 to TRBJ2-5; D call uncertain. This sample comprised peripheral blood, obtained in a trial of Ad26.COV2.S vaccine versus placebo. Written as DNA, the CDR3 is TGCAGTGCTAGATTCTTTGAGACCCAGTACTTC. As protein: CSARFFETQYF.